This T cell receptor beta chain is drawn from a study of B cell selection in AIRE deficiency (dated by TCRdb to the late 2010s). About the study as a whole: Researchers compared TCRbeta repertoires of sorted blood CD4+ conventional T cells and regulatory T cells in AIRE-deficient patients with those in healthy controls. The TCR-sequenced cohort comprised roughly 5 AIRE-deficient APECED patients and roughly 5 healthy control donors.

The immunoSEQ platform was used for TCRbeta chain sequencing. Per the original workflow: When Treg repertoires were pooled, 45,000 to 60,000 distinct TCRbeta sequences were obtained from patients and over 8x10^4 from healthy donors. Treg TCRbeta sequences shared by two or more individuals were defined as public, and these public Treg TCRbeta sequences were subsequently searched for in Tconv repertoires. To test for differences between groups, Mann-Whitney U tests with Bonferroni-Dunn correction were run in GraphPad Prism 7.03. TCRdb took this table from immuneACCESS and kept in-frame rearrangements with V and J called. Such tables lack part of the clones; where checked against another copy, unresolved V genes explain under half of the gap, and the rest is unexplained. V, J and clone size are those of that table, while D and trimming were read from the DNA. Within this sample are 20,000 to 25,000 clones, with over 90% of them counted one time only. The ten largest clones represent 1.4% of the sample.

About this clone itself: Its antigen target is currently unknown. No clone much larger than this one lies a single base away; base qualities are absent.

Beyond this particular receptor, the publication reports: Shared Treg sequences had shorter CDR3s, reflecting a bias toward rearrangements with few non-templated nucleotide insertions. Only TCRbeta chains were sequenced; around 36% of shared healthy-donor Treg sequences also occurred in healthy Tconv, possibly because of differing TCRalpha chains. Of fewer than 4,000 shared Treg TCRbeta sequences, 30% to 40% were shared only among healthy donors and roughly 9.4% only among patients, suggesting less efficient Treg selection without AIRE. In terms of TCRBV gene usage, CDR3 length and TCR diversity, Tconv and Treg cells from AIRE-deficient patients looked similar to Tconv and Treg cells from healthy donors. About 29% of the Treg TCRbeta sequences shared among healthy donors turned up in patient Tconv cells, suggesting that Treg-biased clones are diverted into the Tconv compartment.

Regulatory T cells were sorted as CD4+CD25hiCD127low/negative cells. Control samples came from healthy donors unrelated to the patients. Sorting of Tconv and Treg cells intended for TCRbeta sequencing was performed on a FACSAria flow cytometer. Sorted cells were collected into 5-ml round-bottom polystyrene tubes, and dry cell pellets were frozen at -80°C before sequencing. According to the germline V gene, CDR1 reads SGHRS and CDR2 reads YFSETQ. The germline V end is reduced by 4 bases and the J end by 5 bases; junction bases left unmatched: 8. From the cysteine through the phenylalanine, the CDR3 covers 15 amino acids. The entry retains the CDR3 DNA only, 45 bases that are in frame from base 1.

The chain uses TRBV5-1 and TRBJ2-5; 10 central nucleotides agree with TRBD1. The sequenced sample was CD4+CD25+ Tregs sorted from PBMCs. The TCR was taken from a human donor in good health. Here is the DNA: TGCGCCAGCAGCATACCGGGACAGGGGAAGGAGACCCAGTACTTC. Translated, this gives CASSIPGQGKETQYF. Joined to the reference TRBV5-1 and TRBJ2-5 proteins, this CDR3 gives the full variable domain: KAGVTQTPRYLIKTRGQQVTLSCSPISGHRSVSWYQQTPGQGLQFLFEYFSETQRNKGNFPGRFSGRQFSNSRSEMNVSTLELGDSALYLCASSIPGQGKETQYFGPGTRLLVL.